This T cell receptor (beta chain) is drawn from a study of CD8 T cells in ankylosing spondylitis (dated by TCRdb to about 2017). Study-level background: T cell receptor beta repertoires were profiled in healthy donors and ankylosing spondylitis patients so that disease-linked TCR variants could be found. Peripheral blood samples were taken, and synovial fluid was additionally collected from ankylosing spondylitis patients. In total, the full study cohort was made up of about 110 healthy donors and about two dozen ankylosing spondylitis patients.

These reads were obtained on an Illumina HiSeq 2500. TCR beta libraries were prepared by quantitative 5'-RACE with molecular barcodes. On the study's bioinformatics: A new computational method, built on a probabilistic model of VDJ rearrangement, was used to identify disease-linked TCR variants. TCRdb reran the public reads through fastp at Q25 and MiXCR, keeping productive beta chains. Rows are combined by CDR3 protein, so each entry shows the most common genes and DNA. For this entry, the V and J calls and clone size follow TCRdb and not the study's own pipeline. Counted in this sample were about 540,000 distinct CDR3 sequences; roughly 13% of them appeared once. The top ten clones comprise about 6.5% of the sample. In regard to this clonotype: Its antigen specificity is not known. Base qualities are not at hand, and no much larger clone is one base apart.

Between the V and J ends, shortened by 4 bases and 4 bases respectively, the junction contains 13 bases. The cysteine opens and the phenylalanine closes a CDR3 of 14 amino acids. This entry keeps only the CDR3 DNA: 42 bases, framed from base 1. The germline V gene (reference sequence) specifies LGHDT as CDR1 and YNNKEL as CDR2. Here is what the overall study found, with its caveats: The disease-linked clones had a CD8+ phenotype and were found at relatively low frequencies in peripheral blood. The disease-linked clones were reported as significantly enriched in matched synovial fluid samples from ankylosing spondylitis patients. Some of the motif variants had been reported before in the synovial fluid and blood of reactive arthritis patients, a finding that suggests common disease-initiation mechanisms. Blood from ankylosing spondylitis patients appeared to be characterized by a TCR beta motif composed of under 10 highly homologous amino acid variants.

Sequenced material: blood, either unsorted or a sorted T cell fraction (not recorded which). The chain is encoded by TRBV3-1 joined to TRBJ1-2; the D segment cannot be called with confidence. This TCR derives from a male donor with ankylosing spondylitis. This receptor carries the CDR3 CASSLIDVGYGYTF. The nucleotide sequence is TGTGCCAGCAGCCTAATCGACGTTGGCTATGGCTACACCTTC.